This T cell receptor beta chain was found in a study of radiation and T cells in renal cell carcinoma. As for the study in general: Nephrectomy followed 15 Gy stereotactic body radiation by 4 weeks.

Of note for this clone: The antigen is not known.

Time point specified: blood 2 weeks post-SBRT. Treatment of the sample: 15 Gy SBRT to primary tumor, nephrectomy 4 weeks later. Overall study results and limits: From baseline, blood top tumor clonotypes peaked at 2 weeks post-radiation.

Libraries were prepared by immunoSEQ multiplex PCR; TCRdb keeps only in-frame clonotypes and omits some of them. Here the sample spans 70,000 to 100,000 clones, approximately 83% being singletons. The CDR3 spans 14 residues. Trimming removed 4 bases from V and 3 bases from J, with 13 bases in between. The V gene's germline CDR1 is SQVTM and CDR2 ANQGSEA. The TCR sequence derives from a woman in her 50s with renal cell carcinoma. The chain has TRBV29-1 and TRBJ2-4; possibly TRBD1 for D (6 bases). This sample comprised blood, obtained from a patient whose treatment included radiotherapy and nephrectomy. The CDR3 here is CSVVTGFDKNIQYF. The CDR3 nucleotides are TGCAGCGTTGTCACAGGGTTTGACAAAAACATTCAGTACTTC.